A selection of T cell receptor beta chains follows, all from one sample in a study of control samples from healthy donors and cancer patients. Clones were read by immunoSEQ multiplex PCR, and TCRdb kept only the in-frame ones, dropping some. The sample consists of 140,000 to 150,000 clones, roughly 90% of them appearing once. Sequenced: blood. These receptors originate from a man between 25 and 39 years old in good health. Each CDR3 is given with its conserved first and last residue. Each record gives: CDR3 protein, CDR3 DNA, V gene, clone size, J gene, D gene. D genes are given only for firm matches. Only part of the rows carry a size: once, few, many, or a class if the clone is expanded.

cdr3_aa: CASHTGGSFEQYF
cdr3_nt: TGTGCCAGCCACACGGGGGGATCGTTCGAGCAGTACTTC
v_call: TRBV18
clone_size: NA
j_call: TRBJ2-7
d_call: TRBD2

cdr3_aa: CASSQGAIYNSPLHF
cdr3_nt: TGTGCCAGCAGTCAGGGGGCGATCTATAATTCACCCCTCCACTTT
v_call: TRBV27
clone_size: once
j_call: TRBJ1-6
d_call: TRBD1

cdr3_aa: CASSSQPGTANEQYF
cdr3_nt: TGTGCCAGCAGCTCTCAGCCCGGGACAGCGAACGAGCAGTACTTC
v_call: TRBV7-2
clone_size: NA
j_call: TRBJ2-7
d_call: TRBD1

cdr3_aa: CASSQESPEVEPQHF
cdr3_nt: TGTGCCAGCAGCCAAGAGAGTCCAGAGGTAGAGCCCCAGCATTTT
v_call: TRBV3-1/TRBV3-2
clone_size: NA
j_call: TRBJ1-5
d_call: NA

cdr3_aa: CASSPGTGAGYTF
cdr3_nt: TGTGCCAGCAGCCCAGGGACAGGGGCTGGCTACACCTTC
v_call: TRBV9
clone_size: NA
j_call: TRBJ1-2
d_call: TRBD1

cdr3_aa: CASSPTTWEGAIYEQYF
cdr3_nt: TGTGCCAGCAGCCCGACCACTTGGGAGGGGGCTATCTACGAGCAGTACTTC
v_call: TRBV5-6
clone_size: NA
j_call: TRBJ2-7
d_call: NA

cdr3_aa: CASSFDRNSYEQYF
cdr3_nt: TGTGCCAGCAGCTTCGACAGGAACTCCTACGAGCAGTACTTC
v_call: TRBV11-2
clone_size: once
j_call: TRBJ2-7
d_call: NA

cdr3_aa: CASSALPAGGPLGETQYF
cdr3_nt: TGTGCCAGCAGCGCACTTCCTGCGGGGGGCCCCTTAGGCGAGACCCAGTACTTC
v_call: TRBV7-3
clone_size: NA
j_call: TRBJ2-5
d_call: TRBD2

cdr3_aa: CATSEAGPSGEQYF
cdr3_nt: TGTGCCACCAGTGAGGCCGGGCCCTCGGGCGAGCAGTACTTC
v_call: TRBV24-1
clone_size: NA
j_call: TRBJ2-7
d_call: NA

cdr3_aa: CASTVDRAYEQYF
cdr3_nt: TGTGCCAGCACCGTCGACCGGGCCTACGAGCAGTACTTC
v_call: TRBV7-2
clone_size: NA
j_call: TRBJ2-7
d_call: NA

cdr3_aa: CASSQKGWDRVFSPVAYEQYF
cdr3_nt: TGTGCCAGCAGCCAAAAAGGGTGGGACAGGGTTTTCTCCCCCGTGGCCTACGAGCAGTACTTC
v_call: TRBV14
clone_size: NA
j_call: TRBJ2-7
d_call: TRBD1

cdr3_aa: CASSLNPTNTGELFF
cdr3_nt: TGCGCCAGCAGCTTGAACCCTACGAACACCGGGGAGCTGTTTTTT
v_call: TRBV5-1
clone_size: NA
j_call: TRBJ2-2
d_call: NA

cdr3_aa: CATSREGTTEQYF
cdr3_nt: TGTGCCACCAGCAGAGAGGGGACTACGGAGCAGTACTTC
v_call: TRBV15
clone_size: NA
j_call: TRBJ2-7
d_call: TRBD2

cdr3_aa: CASREGGNSYNEQFF
cdr3_nt: TGTGCCAGCAGGGAGGGCGGGAACTCCTACAATGAGCAGTTCTTC
v_call: TRBV7-6
clone_size: NA
j_call: TRBJ2-1
d_call: NA

cdr3_aa: CATSGTGTGIKSKNIQYF
cdr3_nt: TGTGCCACCAGCGGAACGGGGACAGGGATTAAGTCCAAAAACATTCAGTACTTC
v_call: TRBV15
clone_size: NA
j_call: TRBJ2-4
d_call: TRBD1

cdr3_aa: CASSPNRGREAFF
cdr3_nt: TGTGCCAGTAGTCCAAACAGGGGGCGGGAGGCTTTCTTT
v_call: TRBV19
clone_size: NA
j_call: TRBJ1-1
d_call: TRBD1

cdr3_aa: CASRGDNYGYTF
cdr3_nt: TGTGCCAGCAGAGGAGATAACTATGGCTACACCTTC
v_call: TRBV12-3/TRBV12-4
clone_size: NA
j_call: TRBJ1-2
d_call: NA

cdr3_aa: CSAAGAYEQYF
cdr3_nt: TGCAGTGCAGCGGGAGCCTACGAGCAGTACTTC
v_call: TRBV20-1
clone_size: NA
j_call: TRBJ2-7
d_call: TRBD2

cdr3_aa: CASSLNSADTQYF
cdr3_nt: TGTGCCAGCAGCTTAAATAGCGCAGATACGCAGTATTTT
v_call: TRBV7-3
clone_size: NA
j_call: TRBJ2-3
d_call: NA

cdr3_aa: CASSLKELVLVEDTQYF
cdr3_nt: TGTGCTAGCAGCTTAAAGGAACTAGTCCTGGTTGAGGATACGCAGTATTTT
v_call: TRBV7-7
clone_size: few
j_call: TRBJ2-3
d_call: NA

cdr3_aa: CTSSEWTGTPAVPLHF
cdr3_nt: TGCACCAGCAGCGAGTGGACCGGGACACCTGCCGTACCCCTCCACTTT
v_call: TRBV1
clone_size: NA
j_call: TRBJ1-6
d_call: NA

cdr3_aa: CASSLGTGGPEQYF
cdr3_nt: TGCGCCAGCAGCTTGGGGACAGGGGGCCCCGAGCAGTACTTC
v_call: TRBV5-1
clone_size: NA
j_call: TRBJ2-7
d_call: TRBD1

cdr3_aa: CASSPTAGVYNEQFF
cdr3_nt: TGTGCCAGCTCACCAACGGCGGGAGTATACAATGAGCAGTTCTTC
v_call: TRBV18
clone_size: NA
j_call: TRBJ2-1
d_call: TRBD2

cdr3_aa: CASSLVGQVWNEQFF
cdr3_nt: TGTGCCAGCAGCTTGGTAGGGCAGGTGTGGAATGAGCAGTTCTTC
v_call: TRBV5-6
clone_size: NA
j_call: TRBJ2-1
d_call: NA

cdr3_aa: CASSPASNTGELFF
cdr3_nt: TGTGCCAGCAGCCCTGCGAGTAACACCGGGGAGCTGTTTTTT
v_call: TRBV12-1
clone_size: NA
j_call: TRBJ2-2
d_call: NA

cdr3_aa: CASSLKGAGGQYF
cdr3_nt: TGTGCCAGCAGCTTAAAGGGAGCGGGCGGGCAGTATTTT
v_call: TRBV7-2
clone_size: NA
j_call: TRBJ2-3
d_call: NA

cdr3_aa: CASSFDGRSSYEQYF
cdr3_nt: TGTGCCAGCAGCTTTGACGGAAGGAGCTCCTACGAGCAGTACTTC
v_call: TRBV5-6
clone_size: NA
j_call: TRBJ2-7
d_call: NA

cdr3_aa: CASSRQGNTEAFF
cdr3_nt: TGTGCCAGCAGCCGACAGGGGAACACTGAAGCTTTCTTT
v_call: TRBV2
clone_size: NA
j_call: TRBJ1-1
d_call: TRBD1

cdr3_aa: CASSSRDRVYEQYF
cdr3_nt: TGTGCCAGCAGCTCCCGGGACAGGGTCTACGAGCAGTACTTC
v_call: TRBV7-9
clone_size: NA
j_call: TRBJ2-7
d_call: TRBD1

cdr3_aa: CASGRGGRNYGYTF
cdr3_nt: TGTGCCAGCGGCCGGGGGGGGCGTAACTATGGCTACACCTTC
v_call: TRBV27
clone_size: once
j_call: TRBJ1-2
d_call: NA

cdr3_aa: CASSDVLGSEQYF
cdr3_nt: TGTGCCAGCAGCGACGTTTTGGGATCCGAGCAGTACTTC
v_call: TRBV9
clone_size: NA
j_call: TRBJ2-7
d_call: NA

cdr3_aa: CASSVGPYSPLHF
cdr3_nt: TGTGCCAGCAGCGTAGGTCCCTATTCACCCCTCCACTTT
v_call: TRBV7-2
clone_size: NA
j_call: TRBJ1-6
d_call: NA

cdr3_aa: CSVVGARGTSYNEQFF
cdr3_nt: TGCAGCGTCGTAGGCGCCAGGGGCACATCCTACAATGAGCAGTTCTTC
v_call: TRBV29-1
clone_size: NA
j_call: TRBJ2-1
d_call: NA

cdr3_aa: CASLAGNNEQFF
cdr3_nt: TGTGCCAGCCTAGCGGGGAACAATGAGCAGTTCTTC
v_call: TRBV7-9
clone_size: NA
j_call: TRBJ2-1
d_call: TRBD2